This is a list of T cell receptor beta chains from one sample in a study of tumor-infiltrating lymphocytes in primary liver carcinoma. A single record per CDR3 protein comes from TCRdb applying MiXCR to the multiplex PCR reads. The sample carries about 310,000 distinct CDR3 sequences, around three fifths recorded once. Sequenced material: peripheral blood. The origin of the receptors is a woman aged 25 to 45 with primary liver carcinoma and hepatitis B virus infection. CDR3s include the opening cysteine and the closing phenylalanine or tryptophan. The order of the fields is V gene, CDR3 length, clone size, J gene, D gene, CDR3 DNA, CDR3 protein. D genes are given only for firm matches. A clone size is listed for some rows: how often the clone was seen (once, few, many), or a class if it is expanded.

>TRBV4-3|14|-|TRBJ1-1|-
TGCGCCAGCAGCCAATATCGGTTGAACACTGAAGCTCTCTTT
CASSQYRLNTEALF
>TRBV12-3/TRBV12-4|16|-|TRBJ2-2|TRBD2
TGTGCCAGCAGTTTACTAGCGGGAGGGAACACCGGGGAGCTGTTTTTT
CASSLLAGGNTGELFF
>TRBV12-3/TRBV12-4|15|many|TRBJ1-1|-
TGTGCCAGCAGTGATGCTTCGGCTGCGAACACTGAAGCTTTCTTT
CASSDASAANTEAFF
>TRBV4-2|13|few|TRBJ1-1|-
TGTGCCAGCAGCCAAGATCTGGATGATATTGCTTTCTTT
CASSQDLDDIAFF
>TRBV4-2|18|-|TRBJ2-1|TRBD2
TGTGCCAGCAGCCTCGGGACTAACGGGAGGAACGAGGTGAATGAGCAGTTCTTC
CASSLGTNGRNEVNEQFF
>TRBV5-6|15|-|TRBJ2-1|TRBD1
TGTGCCAGCAGCCTCCTCGGGACAGGGGGCGATGAGCGGTTCTTC
CASSLLGTGGDERFF
>TRBV7-9|15|-|TRBJ2-1|-
TGTGCCAGCGCAGGGGAGCGGGATGCGAGGGCTGAGCAGTTCTTC
CASAGERDARAEQFF
>TRBV6-5|13|-|TRBJ2-1|-
TGTGCCAGCAGGCCCTCCATGTTGGGTGAGCAGTTCTTC
CASRPSMLGEQFF
>TRBV5-4|16|many|TRBJ2-1|-
TGTGCCAGCAGCCCGAAAGTTTCAGTTCAGGGCAATGAGCAGTTCTTC
CASSPKVSVQGNEQFF
>TRBV29-1|13|many|TRBJ2-7|-
TGCAGCGTTGGGGGGTATGGCTCCTACGAGCAGTACTTC
CSVGGYGSYEQYF
>TRBV5-8|14|-|TRBJ2-7|-
TGTGCCAGCAGCTCCCGGGTGGCAGGGGACGAGCAGTACTTC
CASSSRVAGDEQYF
>TRBV14|16|many|TRBJ1-3|-
TGTGCCAGCAGCCAGCAGACTCACTCCTTTGGAAACACCATATATTTT
CASSQQTHSFGNTIYF
>TRBV6-2/TRBV6-3|15|-|TRBJ1-5|-
TGTGCCAGCACCCGAGATACAGGGTTTCTTCAGCCCCAGCATTTT
CASTRDTGFLQPQHF
>TRBV7-9|13|-|TRBJ2-1|TRBD1
TGTGCCATCAGCTTAGGACAGGGGAATGAGCAGTTCTTC
CAISLGQGNEQFF
>TRBV6-1|18|many|TRBJ2-2|TRBD2
TGTGCCAGCAGTGAAGCATTGGCGGGAGGGGCGAACACCGGGGAGCTGTTTTTT
CASSEALAGGANTGELFF
>TRBV28|15|once|TRBJ2-7|-
TGTGCCAGCTTCCCACGGGATAGGACTGCCTACGAGCAGTACTTC
CASFPRDRTAYEQYF
>TRBV6-6|14|-|TRBJ2-7|TRBD2
TGTGCCAGCAGTTCACACGGGTCGGGGGGGGAGCAGTACTTC
CASSSHGSGGEQYF
>TRBV13|16|-|TRBJ2-1|TRBD1
TGTGCCAGCAGCTCCAGACAGGGGGATCCCTACAATGAGCAGTTCTTC
CASSSRQGDPYNEQFF
>TRBV7-8|16|-|TRBJ2-1|-
TGTGCCAGCAGAGGGGGGTGGGGCGCCCGCCATATGGAGCAGTTCTTC
CASRGGWGARHMEQFF
>TRBV7-2|14|once|TRBJ1-5|TRBD1
TGTGCCAGCAGCCAAAACAGGGGAGATCAGCCCCAGCATTTT
CASSQNRGDQPQHF
>TRBV12-3/TRBV12-4|15|-|TRBJ2-3|TRBD1
TGTGCCAGCAGTCCCGGGACAGGGGTGGCAGATACGCAGTATTTT
CASSPGTGVADTQYF
>TRBV11-3|15|once|TRBJ2-7|-
TGTGCCAGCAGCTTCGAGCAGGGGCCCACCAACGAGCAGTACTTC
CASSFEQGPTNEQYF
>TRBV29-1|11|many|TRBJ2-5|-
TGCAGCATACAGTACCAAGAGACCCAGTACTTC
CSIQYQETQYF
>TRBV29-1|13|many|TRBJ2-7|-
TGCAGCGCCGAGCTAGGGGCAACCTACGAGCAGTACTTC
CSAELGATYEQYF